This TCR beta chain was obtained from a study of blood T cells in healthy people across ages. Trimming pared 2 bases from V and 2 bases from J, leaving 6 bases between. This CDR3 contains 12 residues. CDR1 SQVTM and CDR2 ANQGSEA come from the germline V gene. PCR was performed a second time for about 7 to 12 cycles using a sample-barcoded 5' primer and a J-beta primer mix. Each CDR3 protein gets one entry after TCRdb re-called the 5' RACE reads with MiXCR. The sample yields about 1 million distinct CDR3 sequences, 20% to 25% seen once. A minimum of 6 micrograms of total RNA was extracted per sample. The sample also formed part of further work on T cells of mothers and their children. This second study says: Donation involved three healthy Caucasian mothers and the six children that they had. For each mother, over 9 million TCR beta CDR3 reads were obtained, and for each child, roughly 3.3 million.

Sequencing was performed on blood. This clonotype originated in a girl aged 2 to 10 in good health. The J gene is TRBJ2-5, the V gene TRBV29-1; D is undetermined. Written as DNA, the CDR3 is TGCAGCGTTGAACCCATTCAAGAGACCCAGTACTTC. Its translation is CSVEPIQETQYF. The whole variable domain, remainder taken from reference TRBV29-1 and TRBJ2-5, is SAVISQKPSRDICQRGTSLTIQCQVDSQVTMMFWYRQQPGQSLTLIATANQGSEATYESGFVIDKFPISRPNLTFSTLTVSNMSPEDSSIYLCSVEPIQETQYFGPGTRLLVL.